This T cell receptor (beta chain) was sequenced in a study of technical replicates of blood from four donors. Trimming removed 1 base at V and 4 bases at J, with 11 bases between. This CDR3 is built from 14 residues. Looked up from germline, CDR1 is SQVTM and CDR2 is ANQGSEA. Sequencing was performed with immunoSEQ multiplex PCR; in TCRdb, only in-frame clones are kept and a portion is missing. This table holds some 94,000 clones, about 94% found once. V gene TRBV29-1 combines with J gene TRBJ1-5, with D unresolved. Input material: T cells isolated from PBMCs. The TCR originated in a human donor in good health. The CDR3 protein is CSVEAGSGNQPQHF. The CDR3 bases are TGCAGCGTTGAAGCGGGAAGTGGTAATCAGCCCCAGCATTTT.